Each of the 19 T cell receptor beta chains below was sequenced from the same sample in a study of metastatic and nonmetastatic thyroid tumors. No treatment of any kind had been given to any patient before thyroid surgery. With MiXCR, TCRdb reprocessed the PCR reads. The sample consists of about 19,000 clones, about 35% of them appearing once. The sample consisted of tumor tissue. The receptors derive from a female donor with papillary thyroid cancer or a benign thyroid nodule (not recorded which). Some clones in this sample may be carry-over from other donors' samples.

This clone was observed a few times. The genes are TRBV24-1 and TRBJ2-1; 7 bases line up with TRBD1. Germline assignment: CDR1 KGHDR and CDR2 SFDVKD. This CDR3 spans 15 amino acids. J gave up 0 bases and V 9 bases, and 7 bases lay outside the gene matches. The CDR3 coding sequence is TGTGCCACCGCAAACAGGGGTAGCTCCTACAATGAGCAGTTCTTC. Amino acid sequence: CATANRGSSYNEQFF.

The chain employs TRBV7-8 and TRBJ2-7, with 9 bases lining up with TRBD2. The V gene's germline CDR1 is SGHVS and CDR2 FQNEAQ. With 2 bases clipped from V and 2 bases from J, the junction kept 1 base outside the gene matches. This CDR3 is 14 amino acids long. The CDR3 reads CASSLRLAAYEQYF. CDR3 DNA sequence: TGTGCCAGCAGCTTAAGACTAGCGGCCTACGAGCAGTACTTC.

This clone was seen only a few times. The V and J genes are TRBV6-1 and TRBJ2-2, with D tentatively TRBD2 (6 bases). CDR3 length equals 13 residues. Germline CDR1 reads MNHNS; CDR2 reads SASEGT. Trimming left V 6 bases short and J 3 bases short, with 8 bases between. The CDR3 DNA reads TGTGCCAGCAGCCGGGGGTACACCGGGGAGCTGTTTTTT. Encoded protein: CASSRGYTGELFF.

DNA for the CDR3: TGCAGTGCTAGAGGGCCTGCGAGCAATCAGCCCCAGCATTTT. Its protein product is CSARGPASNQPQHF. The chain employs TRBV20-1 and TRBJ1-5; no firm D call. CDR1 and CDR2 (germline): DFQATT, SNEGSKA (reference sequence). CDR3 length: 14 amino acids. Trimming shortened V by 1 base and J by 1 base, and 8 bases separated the two germline ends.

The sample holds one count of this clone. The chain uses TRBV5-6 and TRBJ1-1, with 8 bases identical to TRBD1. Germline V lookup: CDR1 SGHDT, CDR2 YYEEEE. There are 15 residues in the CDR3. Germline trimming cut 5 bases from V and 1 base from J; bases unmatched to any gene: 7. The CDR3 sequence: CASSFGQGQNTEAFF. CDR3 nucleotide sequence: TGTGCCAGCAGTTTTGGACAGGGCCAGAACACTGAAGCTTTCTTT. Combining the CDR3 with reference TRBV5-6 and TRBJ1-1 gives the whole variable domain DAGVTQSPTHLIKTRGQQVTLRCSPKSGHDTVSWYQQALGQGPQFIFQYYEEEERQRGNFPDRFSGHQFPNYSSELNVNALLLGDSALYLCASSFGQGQNTEAFFGQGTRLTVV.

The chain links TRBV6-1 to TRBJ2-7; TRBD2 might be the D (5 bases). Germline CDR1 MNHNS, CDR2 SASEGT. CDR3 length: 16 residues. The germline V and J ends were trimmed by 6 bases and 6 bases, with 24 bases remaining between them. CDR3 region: CASRPPSVLAGGEQYF. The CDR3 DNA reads TGTGCCAGCAGGCCCCCATCGGTCCTAGCTGGAGGCGAGCAGTACTTC.

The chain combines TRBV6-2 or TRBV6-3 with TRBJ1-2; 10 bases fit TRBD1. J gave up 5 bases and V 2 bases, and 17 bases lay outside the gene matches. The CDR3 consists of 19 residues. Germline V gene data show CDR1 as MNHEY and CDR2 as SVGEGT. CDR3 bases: TGTGCCAGCAGTTACCACCTAGGCTCACCGGGACAGGGGAAATATGGCTACACCTTC. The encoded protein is CASSYHLGSPGQGKYGYTF.

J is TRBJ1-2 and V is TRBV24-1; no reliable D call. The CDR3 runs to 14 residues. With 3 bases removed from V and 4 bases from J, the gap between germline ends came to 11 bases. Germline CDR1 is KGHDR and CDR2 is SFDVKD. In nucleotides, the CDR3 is TGTGCCACCAGTGATAACGGACTGTCCTATGGCTACACCTTC. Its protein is CATSDNGLSYGYTF.

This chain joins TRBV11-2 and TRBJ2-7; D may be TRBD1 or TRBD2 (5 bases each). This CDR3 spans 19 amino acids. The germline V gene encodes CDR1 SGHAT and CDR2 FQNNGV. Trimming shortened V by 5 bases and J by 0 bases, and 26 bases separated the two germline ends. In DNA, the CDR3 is TGTGCCAGCAGCCTGCGTAGGGTGGGGGTAGGGCGAAGCTCCTACGAGCAGTACTTC. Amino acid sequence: CASSLRRVGVGRSSYEQYF.

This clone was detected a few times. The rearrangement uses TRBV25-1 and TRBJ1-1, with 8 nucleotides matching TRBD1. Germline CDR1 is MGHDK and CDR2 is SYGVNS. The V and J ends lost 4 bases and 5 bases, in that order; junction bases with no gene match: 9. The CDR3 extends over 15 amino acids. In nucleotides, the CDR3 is TGTGCCAGCAGTGCGATCAGGGGGCCGGAAACTGAAGCTTTCTTT. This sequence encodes CASSAIRGPETEAFF.

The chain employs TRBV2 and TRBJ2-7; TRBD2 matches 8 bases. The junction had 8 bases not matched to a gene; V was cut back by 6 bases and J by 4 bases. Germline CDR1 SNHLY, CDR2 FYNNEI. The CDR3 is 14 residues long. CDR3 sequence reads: CASSGAGERYEQYF. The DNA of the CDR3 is TGTGCCAGCAGCGGAGCGGGAGAGAGGTACGAGCAGTACTTC.

The CDR3 here is CASSQEVLQTQPQHF. The CDR3 DNA sequence: TGCGCCAGCAGCCAAGAAGTATTACAGACTCAGCCCCAGCATTTT. The chain joins TRBV4-3 to TRBJ1-5; D unresolved. Between the trimmed V and J ends, which lost 0 bases and 6 bases, there was a span of 12 bases. Per the germline V gene, CDR1 is LGHNA and CDR2 is YSLEER. This CDR3 is 15 amino acids long.

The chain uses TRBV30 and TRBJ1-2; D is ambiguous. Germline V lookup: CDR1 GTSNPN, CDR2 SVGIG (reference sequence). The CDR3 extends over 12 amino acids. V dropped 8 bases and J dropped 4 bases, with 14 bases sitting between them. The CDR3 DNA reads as TGTGCCCTCGCGACGGGATGCTATGGCTACACCTTC. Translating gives CALATGCYGYTF.

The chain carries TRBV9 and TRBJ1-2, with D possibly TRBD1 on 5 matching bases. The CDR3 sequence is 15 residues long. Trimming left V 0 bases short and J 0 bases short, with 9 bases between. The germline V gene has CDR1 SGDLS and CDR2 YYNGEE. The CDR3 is CASSVGQRANYGYTF. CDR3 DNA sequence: TGTGCCAGCAGCGTAGGACAGAGAGCTAACTATGGCTACACCTTC.

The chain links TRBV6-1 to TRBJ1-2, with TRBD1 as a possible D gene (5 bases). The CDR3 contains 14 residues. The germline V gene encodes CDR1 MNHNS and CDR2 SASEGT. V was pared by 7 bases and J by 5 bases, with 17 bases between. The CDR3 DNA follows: TGTGCCAGCACCCTTAGACAGACTCATTATGGCTACACCTTC. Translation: CASTLRQTHYGYTF.

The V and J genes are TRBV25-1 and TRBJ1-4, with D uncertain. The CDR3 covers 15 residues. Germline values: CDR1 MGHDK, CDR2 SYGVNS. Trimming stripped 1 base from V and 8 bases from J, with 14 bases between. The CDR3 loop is CASSELTSTEEKLFF. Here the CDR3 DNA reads TGTGCCAGCAGTGAATTAACGAGCACTGAAGAAAAACTGTTTTTT. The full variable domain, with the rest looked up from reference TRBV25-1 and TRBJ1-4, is EADIYQTPRYLVIGTGKKITLECSQTMGHDKMYWYQQDPGMELHLIHYSYGVNSTEKGDLSSESTVSRIRTEHFPLTLESARPSHTSQYLCASSELTSTEEKLFFGSGTQLSVL.

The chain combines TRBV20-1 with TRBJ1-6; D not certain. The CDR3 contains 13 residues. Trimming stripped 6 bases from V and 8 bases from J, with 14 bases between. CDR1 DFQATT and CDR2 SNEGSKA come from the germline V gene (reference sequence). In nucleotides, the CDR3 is TGCAGTGCCCACGGCGCCCGGGATTCACCCCTCCACTTT. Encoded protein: CSAHGARDSPLHF.

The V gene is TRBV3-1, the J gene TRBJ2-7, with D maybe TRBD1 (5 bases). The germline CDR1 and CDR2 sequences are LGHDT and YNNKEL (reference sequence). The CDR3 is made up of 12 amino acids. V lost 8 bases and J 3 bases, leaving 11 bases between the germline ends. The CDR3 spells CASAQGIYEQYF. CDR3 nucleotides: TGTGCCAGCGCCCAGGGAATCTACGAGCAGTACTTC.

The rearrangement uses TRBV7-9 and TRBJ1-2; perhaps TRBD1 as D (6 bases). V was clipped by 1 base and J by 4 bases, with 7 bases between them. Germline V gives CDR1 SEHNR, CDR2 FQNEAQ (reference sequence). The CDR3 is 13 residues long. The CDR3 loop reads CASSLGQVYGYTF. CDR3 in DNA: TGTGCCAGCAGCTTAGGACAGGTCTATGGCTACACCTTC.